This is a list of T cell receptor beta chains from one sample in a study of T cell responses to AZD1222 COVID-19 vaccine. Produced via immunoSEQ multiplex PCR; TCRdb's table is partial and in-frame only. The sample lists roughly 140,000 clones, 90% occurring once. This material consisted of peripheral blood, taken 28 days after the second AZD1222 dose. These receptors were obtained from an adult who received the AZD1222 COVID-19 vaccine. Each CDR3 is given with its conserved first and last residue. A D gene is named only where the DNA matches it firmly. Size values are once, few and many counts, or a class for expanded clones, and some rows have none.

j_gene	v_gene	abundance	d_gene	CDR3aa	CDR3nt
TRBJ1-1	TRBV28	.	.	CASSLARRGLTEAFF	TGTGCCAGCAGTTTGGCCCGAAGGGGCTTGACTGAAGCTTTCTTT
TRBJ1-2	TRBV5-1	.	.	CASSLAGLQGIGGYTF	TGCGCCAGCAGCTTGGCCGGTTTACAGGGAATTGGTGGCTACACCTTC
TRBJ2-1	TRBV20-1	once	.	CSAFRANEQFF	TGCAGTGCTTTCAGGGCGAATGAGCAGTTCTTC
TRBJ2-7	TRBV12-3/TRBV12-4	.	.	CASSSLYEQYF	TGTGCCAGCAGTTCATTATACGAGCAGTACTTC
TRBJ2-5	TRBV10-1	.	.	CASSGGSGETQYF	TGCGCCAGCAGTGGTGGTAGTGGAGAGACCCAGTACTTC
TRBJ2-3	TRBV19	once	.	CASSRNRPTDTQYF	TGTGCCAGTAGCCGTAACAGGCCCACAGATACGCAGTATTTT
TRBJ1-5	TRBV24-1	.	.	CATSKRGGGNQPQHF	TGTGCCACCAGTAAGAGGGGAGGGGGCAATCAGCCCCAGCATTTT
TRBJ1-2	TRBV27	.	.	CASRPRGFPDGYTF	TGTGCCAGCAGACCAAGAGGGTTTCCCGATGGCTACACCTTC
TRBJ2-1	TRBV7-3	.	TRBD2	CASSKSGGVPYNEQFF	TGTGCCAGCAGCAAGAGCGGGGGGGTTCCGTACAATGAGCAGTTCTTC
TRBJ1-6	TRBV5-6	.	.	CASSYRNSPLHF	TGTGCCAGCAGCTATCGTAATTCACCCCTCCACTTT
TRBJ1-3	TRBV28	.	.	CASKVHSGNTIYF	TGTGCCAGCAAAGTTCACTCTGGAAACACCATATATTTT
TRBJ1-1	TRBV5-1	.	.	CASSPADTEAFF	TGCGCCAGCAGCCCGGCGGACACTGAAGCTTTCTTT
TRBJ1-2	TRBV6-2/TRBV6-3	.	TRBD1	CASSYVQGVYGYTF	TGTGCCAGCAGTTACGTGCAGGGGGTCTATGGCTACACCTTC
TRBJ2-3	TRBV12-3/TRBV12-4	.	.	CASSTAGRDTQYF	TGTGCCAGCAGTACCGCAGGGAGAGATACGCAGTATTTT
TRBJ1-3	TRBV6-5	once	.	CASSLAGGFNTIYF	TGTGCCAGCAGTCTCGCGGGGGGGTTCAACACCATATATTTT
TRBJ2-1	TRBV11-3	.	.	CASSFGAALNEQFF	TGTGCCAGCAGCTTCGGAGCGGCATTAAATGAGCAGTTCTTC
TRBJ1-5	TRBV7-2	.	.	CASSPGHSRRINQPQHF	TGTGCCAGCAGCCCTGGGCACTCAAGACGGATCAATCAGCCCCAGCATTTT
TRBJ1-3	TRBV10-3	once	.	CAISEAGVKGNTIYF	TGTGCCATCAGTGAGGCAGGGGTTAAGGGAAACACCATATATTTT
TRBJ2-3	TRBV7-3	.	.	CASSPAVGTDTQYF	TGTGCCAGCAGCCCAGCCGTGGGTACAGATACGCAGTATTTT
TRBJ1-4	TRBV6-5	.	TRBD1	CASRREGAGNEKLFF	TGTGCCAGCAGGCGGGAGGGGGCGGGAAATGAAAAACTGTTTTTT
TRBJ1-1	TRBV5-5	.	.	CASSLGQTNTEAFF	TGTGCCAGCAGCTTGGGGCAGACGAACACTGAAGCTTTCTTT
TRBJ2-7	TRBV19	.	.	CATGPSYEQYF	TGTGCCACTGGACCATCCTACGAGCAGTACTTC
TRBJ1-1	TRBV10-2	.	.	CASSEETDRTNTEAFF	TGCGCCAGCAGTGAAGAGACGGACAGAACGAACACTGAAGCTTTCTTT
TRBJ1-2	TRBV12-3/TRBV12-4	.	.	CASSLSSMGGYTF	TGTGCCAGCAGTTTATCAAGTATGGGAGGCTACACCTTC
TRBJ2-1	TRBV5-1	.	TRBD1	CASSLVQGHQGFF	TGCGCCAGCAGCTTGGTACAGGGGCATCAGGGCTTCTTC
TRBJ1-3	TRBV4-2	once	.	CASSQGPPGNTIYF	TGTGCCAGCAGCCAGGGACCTCCTGGAAACACCATATATTTT
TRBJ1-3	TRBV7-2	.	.	CASSPPPGLSSGNTIYF	TGTGCCAGCAGCCCGCCCCCAGGTCTCAGCTCTGGAAACACCATATATTTT
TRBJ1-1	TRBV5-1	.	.	CASSLLGGISLNTEAFF	TGCGCCAGCAGCCTCCTAGGGGGGATTAGCTTGAACACTGAAGCTTTCTTT
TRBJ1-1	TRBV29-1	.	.	CSGLDHGNTEAFF	TGCAGCGGACTGGACCACGGGAACACTGAAGCTTTCTTT